This TCR beta chain appears in the sequencing data of a study of OX40 agonist ivuxolimab in advanced cancers. General observations from the study: CD4+ and CD8+ blood T cells expanded clonally by week 6 at 0.1 to 3.0 mg/kg. Patients with a partial response at 0.1-3.0 mg/kg had among the lowest clonal expansion.

This clone has a handful of counts. Antigen unknown. The germline V gene has CDR1 SGHDT and CDR2 YYEEEE. Trimming shortened V by 0 bases and J by 12 bases, and 10 bases separated the two germline ends. The CDR3 length is 13 residues. Data came from immunoSEQ multiplex PCR; TCRdb stores just in-frame clones and leaves some out. Of about 70,000 clones listed, 80% to 90% are singletons. The sample in question was CD4+ or CD8+ T cells sorted from blood, obtained in a trial of the OX40 agonist ivuxolimab. The TCR comes from an adult with an advanced solid tumor such as melanoma, head and neck, liver or kidney cancer. The chain has TRBV5-6 and TRBJ1-6; D is unclear. This chain's CDR3 is CASSLGQGRPLHF. CDR3 DNA sequence: TGTGCCAGCAGCTTGGGGCAAGGTAGACCCCTCCACTTT.